This T cell receptor beta chain emerged from a study of control samples from healthy donors and cancer patients. Trimming shortened V by 1 base and J by 3 bases, and 11 bases separated the two germline ends. The germline V gene has CDR1 SGHTA and CDR2 FQGNSA. The CDR3 runs 15 residues. Only in-frame clones appear in the TCRdb table, and some are missing; sequencing was by immunoSEQ multiplex PCR. The sample lists 90,000 to 120,000 clones; 70% to 85% were seen once. This TCR was recovered from a man in his late teens or twenties in good health. Input material: blood. The gene calls are TRBV7-2 and TRBJ2-3; TRBD2 might be the D (6 bases). The CDR3 sequence is CASSLDRGRTDTQYF. In DNA form, the CDR3 reads TGTGCCAGCAGCTTAGACCGGGGGAGGACAGATACGCAGTATTTT. The full variable domain, its missing parts supplied by reference TRBV7-2 and TRBJ2-3, is GAGVSQSPSNKVTEKGKDVELRCDPISGHTALYWYRQSLGQGLEFLIYFQGNSAPDKSGLPSDRFSAERTGGSVSTLTIQRTQQEDSAVYLCASSLDRGRTDTQYFGPGTRLTVL.